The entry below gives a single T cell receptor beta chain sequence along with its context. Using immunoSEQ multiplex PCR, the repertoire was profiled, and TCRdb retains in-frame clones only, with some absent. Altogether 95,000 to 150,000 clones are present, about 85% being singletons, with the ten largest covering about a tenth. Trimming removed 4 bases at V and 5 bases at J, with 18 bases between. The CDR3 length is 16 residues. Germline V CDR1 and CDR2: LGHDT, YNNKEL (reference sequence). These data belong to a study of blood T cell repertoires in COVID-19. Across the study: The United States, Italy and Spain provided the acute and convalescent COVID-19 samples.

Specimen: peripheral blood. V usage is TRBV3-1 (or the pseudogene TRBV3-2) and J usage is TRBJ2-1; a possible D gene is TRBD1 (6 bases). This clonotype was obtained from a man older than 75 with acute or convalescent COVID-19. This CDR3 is CASSRGLPRGDNEQFF. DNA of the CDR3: TGTGCCAGCAGCCGAGGACTGCCCAGGGGCGACAATGAGCAGTTCTTC.